This TCR beta chain stems from a study of cytomegalovirus exposure and HLA in healthy donors. In its sample, this clone was seen a few times. Germline V lookup: CDR1 SGHVS, CDR2 FNYEAQ. The CDR3 extends over 14 amino acids. With 2 bases removed from V and 5 bases from J, the gap between germline ends came to 13 bases. Primers included in the PCR were 60 Vbeta and 13 Jbeta primers. Some clones are missing from TCRdb's copy, which holds only in-frame ones; the method was immunoSEQ multiplex PCR. The table records about 130,000 clones, about four fifths of them present only once. This receptor was identified in a man aged 30-40 years in good health and CMV-seronegative. What was sequenced was PBMCs. V usage is TRBV7-6 and J usage is TRBJ2-7; D not resolved. The CDR3 protein is CASSLNSGWDEQYF. The DNA for the CDR3 is TGTGCCAGCAGCTTAAACAGTGGCTGGGACGAGCAGTACTTC.